This is a list of T cell receptor beta chains from one sample in a study of OX40 agonist ivuxolimab in advanced cancers. Profiling relied on immunoSEQ multiplex PCR, and the TCRdb table lists in-frame clones only, not all of them. Among about 64,000 clones listed, about 89% were seen once. Sequenced here: CD4+ or CD8+ T cells sorted from blood, sampled in a trial of the OX40 agonist ivuxolimab. These receptors were taken from an adult with an advanced solid tumor such as melanoma, head and neck, liver or kidney cancer. Each CDR3 is given with its conserved first and last residue. Fields, in order: clone size, J gene, D gene, V gene, CDR3 protein, CDR3 DNA. The D gene is left open where the match is weak. Not every row has a clone size; where given, it reads once, few, many or a size class.

-,TRBJ1-5,-,TRBV19,CASSISGGNSNQPQHF,TGTGCCAGTAGTATCAGCGGGGGGAATAGCAATCAGCCCCAGCATTTT
-,TRBJ2-7,TRBD2,TRBV7-8,CASSLLLAGGQSYEQYF,TGTGCCAGCAGCTTACTACTAGCGGGAGGGCAATCTTACGAGCAGTACTTC
-,TRBJ2-3,-,TRBV11-2,CASRKTASTDTQYF,TGTGCCAGCAGGAAGACTGCCTCGACAGATACGCAGTATTTT
-,TRBJ2-7,TRBD1,TRBV27,CASRGQGALEQYF,TGTGCCAGCAGGGGACAGGGGGCGCTCGAGCAGTACTTC
-,TRBJ2-7,-,TRBV10-1,CASSTGTYEQYF,TGCGCCAGCAGTACAGGTACCTACGAGCAGTACTTC
-,TRBJ1-1,-,TRBV5-1,CASSPDGGGTEAFF,TGCGCCAGCAGCCCGGATGGGGGGGGAACTGAAGCTTTCTTT
-,TRBJ2-7,-,TRBV21-1,CASSPWTGHTYEQYF,TGTGCCAGCAGCCCCTGGACAGGTCATACCTACGAGCAGTACTTC
once,TRBJ2-2,-,TRBV5-4,CASREGAAANTGELFF,TGTGCCAGCAGGGAGGGAGCGGCAGCGAACACCGGGGAGCTGTTTTTT
-,TRBJ2-7,-,TRBV20-1,CSASRGGEQYF,TGCAGTGCTAGTAGAGGGGGCGAGCAGTACTTC
-,TRBJ1-2,TRBD1,TRBV6-5,CASRQGDGYTF,TGTGCCAGCAGACAGGGGGACGGCTACACCTTC
-,TRBJ2-5,-,TRBV5-8,CASTRRRHSGETQYF,TGTGCCAGCACCCGCCGTCGGCACTCGGGGGAGACCCAGTACTTC
-,TRBJ1-5,TRBD1,TRBV19,CAAQRQGARQPQHF,TGTGCTGCACAACGACAGGGGGCACGCCAGCCCCAGCATTTT
-,TRBJ2-3,TRBD2,TRBV7-9,CASSLDLAGGPDTQYF,TGTGCCAGCAGCTTAGATCTAGCGGGAGGGCCAGATACGCAGTATTTT
-,TRBJ2-3,TRBD2,TRBV5-1,CASSGTSALPDTQYF,TGCGCCAGCAGCGGAACTAGCGCCCTGCCAGATACGCAGTATTTT
-,TRBJ2-2,-,TRBV9,CASSARSGTSGGELFF,TGTGCCAGCAGCGCTCGCTCCGGGACAAGTGGCGGGGAGCTGTTTTTT
-,TRBJ2-2,-,TRBV12-5,CASGFFAGELFF,TGTGCTAGTGGTTTTTTCGCCGGGGAGCTGTTTTTT
-,TRBJ1-1,-,TRBV2,CASSELSEAFF,TGTGCCAGCAGTGAGTTAAGTGAAGCTTTCTTT
-,TRBJ2-3,-,TRBV28,CASTSRGSETTDTQYF,TGTGCCAGCACCTCTCGGGGGAGCGAAACCACAGATACGCAGTATTTT
-,TRBJ1-2,TRBD1,TRBV30,CAWAKGAPLGYTF,TGTGCCTGGGCCAAGGGGGCCCCTTTGGGCTACACCTTC
-,TRBJ1-2,TRBD1,TRBV27,CASSLNRQGSYTF,TGTGCCAGCAGTCTAAATCGACAGGGGAGCTACACCTTC
-,TRBJ2-1,TRBD1,TRBV5-1,CASSSGQGYEQFF,TGCGCCAGCAGCTCCGGACAGGGCTATGAGCAGTTCTTC
once,TRBJ1-5,-,TRBV19,CASKHGTFSNQPQHF,TGTGCCAGCAAACACGGGACTTTTAGCAATCAGCCCCAGCATTTT
-,TRBJ1-5,-,TRBV28,CASSPGAGQPQHF,TGTGCCAGCAGTCCGGGGGCTGGTCAGCCCCAGCATTTT
-,TRBJ2-7,-,TRBV5-5,CASSPYRDTSYEQYF,TGTGCCAGCAGCCCCTACCGGGACACCTCCTACGAGCAGTACTTC
-,TRBJ1-2,-,TRBV27,CASSFGDTRYGYTF,TGTGCCAGCAGTTTTGGGGACACCCGATATGGCTACACCTTC
-,TRBJ1-2,TRBD1,TRBV4-1,CASTQSWLRDRGGYGYTF,TGCGCCAGCACCCAGAGCTGGTTACGGGACAGGGGTGGCTATGGCTACACCTTC
-,TRBJ2-7,-,TRBV30,CAWKPGAYEQYF,TGTGCCTGGAAGCCGGGAGCCTACGAGCAGTACTTC
-,TRBJ1-1,TRBD1,TRBV28,CASSPGQVNTEAFF,TGTGCCAGCAGCCCTGGACAGGTGAACACTGAAGCTTTCTTT
few,TRBJ1-5,-,TRBV6-6,CASRPGGDQRPQHF,TGTGCCAGCAGACCGGGGGGGGATCAGAGGCCCCAGCATTTT